A selection of T cell receptor beta chains follows, all from one sample in a study of regulatory T cells in long-lasting Graves disease. TCRdb reprocessed the multiplex PCR reads with MiXCR, giving one entry per CDR3 protein. The table records under 500,000 distinct CDR3 sequences, less than 25% of them present only once. The sample was peripheral blood mononuclear cells (PBMCs), taken when the disease was refractory, from a patient treated with antithyroid drugs. These receptors originate from a female donor with Graves disease. Each CDR3 is given with its conserved first and last residue. D genes are given only for firm matches. Clone sizes are given selectively: once, few, many, or a class where the clone is expanded.

clone_size j_call v_call d_call cdr3_nt cdr3_aa
many TRBJ1-1 TRBV6-1 . TGTGCCAGCGTCGGAAAAGGGGCGTTGAACACTGAAGCTTTCTTT CASVGKGALNTEAFF
few TRBJ2-5 TRBV19 TRBD2 TGTGCCAGTAGTGGACTAGCGGGAGGCCTAGAGACCCAGTACTTC CASSGLAGGLETQYF
many TRBJ1-5 TRBV28 TRBD1 TGTGCCAGCGGGACAGATCGGGATCAGCCCCAGCATTTT CASGTDRDQPQHF
. TRBJ2-3 TRBV4-2 . TGTGCCAGCAGCCAAGCGCCGGGAGTTGCAGATACGCAGTATTTT CASSQAPGVADTQYF
. TRBJ2-1 TRBV7-3 TRBD1 TGTGCCAGCAGCTTAACCAAGACAGGGGGCCACAATGAGCAGTTCTTC CASSLTKTGGHNEQFF
. TRBJ2-7 TRBV4-1 . TGCGCCAGCAGCCGGGGACCCCTTCCGGGGCAGTACTCCGACGAGCAGTACTTC CASSRGPLPGQYSDEQYF
many TRBJ1-6 TRBV11-2 . TGTGCCAGCAGCTTGGGAGGGGAGAATTCACCCCTCCACTTT CASSLGGENSPLHF
. TRBJ1-2 TRBV4-2 . TGTGCCAGCAGCCAAGAATCAGGACTGATCTCCTATGGCTACACCTTC CASSQESGLISYGYTF
. TRBJ1-1 TRBV19 . TGTGCCAGTAGTATCACTCCCGGTTCAGGCACTGAAGCTTTCTTT CASSITPGSGTEAFF
many TRBJ2-7 TRBV28 . TGTGCCAGCAGGGTACTAGGGGCCGACGAGCAGTACTTC CASRVLGADEQYF
many TRBJ1-2 TRBV2 . TGTGCCAGCAGTGAAGAGAGCTATGGCTACACCTTC CASSEESYGYTF
few TRBJ2-7 TRBV15 . TGTGCCACCAGCAGGGACCTTCTCTACGAGCAGTACTTC CATSRDLLYEQYF
. TRBJ2-7 TRBV6-1 . TGTGCCAGCACCCAAAGGGGCCCTGGTAGGGCCTCCTACGAGCAGTACTTC CASTQRGPGRASYEQYF
. TRBJ2-5 TRBV20-1 TRBD1 TGCAGTGCTACCCCAGGGGGCGGTACCTTAGGGGAGACCCAGTACTTC CSATPGGGTLGETQYF
few TRBJ2-7 TRBV20-1 TRBD2 TGCAGTGCTAGGGGACTAGCGGGCCTTGCGGGGGAGCAGTACTTC CSARGLAGLAGEQYF
once TRBJ2-2 TRBV7-2 TRBD2 TGTGCCAGCAGCTTAGCAGCGGGAGCGACCGGGGAGCTGTTTTTT CASSLAAGATGELFF
many TRBJ2-5 TRBV10-3 . TGTGCCATCAGTGAGTCGACGGGAGTCTCGCAAGAGACCCAGTACTTC CAISESTGVSQETQYF
many TRBJ1-4 TRBV28 . TGTGCCAGCAAAGAAACTAATGAAAAACTGTTTTTT CASKETNEKLFF
few TRBJ2-1 TRBV12-3/TRBV12-4 . TGTGCCAGCAGATCCGAGTTGCGGGCCACCTACAATGAGCAGTTCTTC CASRSELRATYNEQFF
. TRBJ2-5 TRBV6-1 . TGTGCCCGCACAGTGGATACAGTCCAAGAGACCCAGTACTTC CARTVDTVQETQYF
few TRBJ2-5 TRBV7-9 TRBD2 TGTGCCAGCAGCTCTAGCGGGAGATTCCAAGAGACCCAGTACTTC CASSSSGRFQETQYF
many TRBJ2-7 TRBV19 . TGTGCCAGTAGTGGCGAGTTTAGCTACGAGCAGTACTTC CASSGEFSYEQYF
. TRBJ1-5 TRBV20-1 . TGCAGTGCTATCGACCTGGGGGGGGGTAGCAATCAGCCCCAGCATTTT CSAIDLGGGSNQPQHF
few TRBJ2-3 TRBV5-6 TRBD2 TGTGCCAGCAGCTTAGGCGGGGGTACGCAGTATTTT CASSLGGGTQYF
. TRBJ2-5 TRBV24-1 . TGTGCCACCAGTGACAAAAGGAAGCAGGGGCAGGTGGAGGCCCAGTACTTC CATSDKRKQGQVEAQYF